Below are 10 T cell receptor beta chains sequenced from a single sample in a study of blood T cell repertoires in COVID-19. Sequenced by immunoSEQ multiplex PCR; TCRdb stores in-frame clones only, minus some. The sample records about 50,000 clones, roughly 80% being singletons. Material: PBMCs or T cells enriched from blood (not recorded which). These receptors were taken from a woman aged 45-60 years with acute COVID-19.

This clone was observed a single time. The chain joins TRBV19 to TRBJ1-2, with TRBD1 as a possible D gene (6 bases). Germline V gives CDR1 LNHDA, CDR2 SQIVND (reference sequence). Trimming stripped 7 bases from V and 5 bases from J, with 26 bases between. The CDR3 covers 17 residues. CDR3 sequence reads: CASTPGGGRLSYYGYTF. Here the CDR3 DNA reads TGTGCCAGTACCCCCGGCGGGGGGCGATTAAGTTATTATGGCTACACCTTC.

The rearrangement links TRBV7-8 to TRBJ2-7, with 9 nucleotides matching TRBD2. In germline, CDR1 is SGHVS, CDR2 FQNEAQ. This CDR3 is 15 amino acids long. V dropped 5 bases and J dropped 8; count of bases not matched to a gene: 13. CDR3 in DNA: TGTGCCAGCAGCCCCGCTTATCCTAGCGGGGCAAAGCAGTACTTC. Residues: CASSPAYPSGAKQYF. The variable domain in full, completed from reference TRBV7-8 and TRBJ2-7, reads GAGVSQSPRYKVAKRGQDVALRCDPISGHVSLFWYQQALGQGPEFLTYFQNEAQLDKSGLPSDRFFAERPEGSVSTLKIQRTQQEDSAVYLCASSPAYPSGAKQYFGPGTRLTVT.

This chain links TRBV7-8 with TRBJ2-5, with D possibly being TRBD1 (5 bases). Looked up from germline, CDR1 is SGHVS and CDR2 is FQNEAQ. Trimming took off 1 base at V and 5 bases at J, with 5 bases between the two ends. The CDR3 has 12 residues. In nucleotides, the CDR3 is TGTGCCAGCAGCTTAGACAGGGAGACCCAGTACTTC. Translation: CASSLDRETQYF.

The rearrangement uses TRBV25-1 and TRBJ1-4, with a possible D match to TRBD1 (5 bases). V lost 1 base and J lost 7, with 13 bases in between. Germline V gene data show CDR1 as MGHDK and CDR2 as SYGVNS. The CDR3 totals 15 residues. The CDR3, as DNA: TGTGCCAGCAGTGAATCGGGCAGGGTGGGTGAAAAACTGTTTTTT. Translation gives CASSESGRVGEKLFF.

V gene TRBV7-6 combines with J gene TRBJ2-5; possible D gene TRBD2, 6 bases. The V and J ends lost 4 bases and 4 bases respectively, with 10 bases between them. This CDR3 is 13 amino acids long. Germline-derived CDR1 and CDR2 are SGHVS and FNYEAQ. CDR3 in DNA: TGTGCCAGCAGCTCGGGACTTCTAGAGACCCAGTACTTC. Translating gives CASSSGLLETQYF. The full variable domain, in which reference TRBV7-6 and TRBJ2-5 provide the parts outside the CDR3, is GAGVSQSPRYKVTKRGQDVALRCDPISGHVSLYWYRQALGQGPEFLTYFNYEAQQDKSGLPNDRFSAERPEGSISTLTIQRTEQRDSAMYRCASSSGLLETQYFGPGTRLLVL.

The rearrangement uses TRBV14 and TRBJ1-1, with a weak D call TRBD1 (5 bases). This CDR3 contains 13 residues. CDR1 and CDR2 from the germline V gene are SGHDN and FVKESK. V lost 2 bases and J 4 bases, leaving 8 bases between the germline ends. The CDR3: CASSQRRGTEAFF. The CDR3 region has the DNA TGTGCCAGCAGCCAACGTAGGGGCACTGAAGCTTTCTTT.

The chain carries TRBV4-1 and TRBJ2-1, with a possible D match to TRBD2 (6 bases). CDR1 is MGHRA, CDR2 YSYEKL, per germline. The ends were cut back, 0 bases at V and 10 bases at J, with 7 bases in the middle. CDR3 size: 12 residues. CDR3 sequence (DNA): TGCGCCAGCAGCCAAGACGCGGGGGAGCAGTTCTTC. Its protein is CASSQDAGEQFF.

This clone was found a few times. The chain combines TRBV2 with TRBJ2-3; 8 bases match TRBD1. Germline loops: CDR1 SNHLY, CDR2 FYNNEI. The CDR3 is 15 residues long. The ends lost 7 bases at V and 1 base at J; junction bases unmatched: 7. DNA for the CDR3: TGTGCCAGCACTGGGGGGACAGGCCGCACAGATACGCAGTATTTT. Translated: CASTGGTGRTDTQYF.

In DNA form, the CDR3 reads TGTGCCATCAGTTCGAGCGGGGGCCCTTCCTACGAGCAGTACTTC. It encodes CAISSSGGPSYEQYF. The V gene is TRBV10-3, the J gene TRBJ2-7; 8 bases are shared with TRBD2. Germline assignment: CDR1 ENHRY and CDR2 SYGVKD. J gave up 1 base and V 5 bases, and 7 bases lay outside the gene matches. This CDR3 is 15 amino acids long.

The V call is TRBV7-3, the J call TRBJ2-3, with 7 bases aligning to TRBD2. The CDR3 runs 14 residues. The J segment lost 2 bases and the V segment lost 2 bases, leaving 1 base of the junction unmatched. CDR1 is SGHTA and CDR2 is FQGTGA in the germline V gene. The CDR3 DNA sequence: TGTGCCAGCAGCTTAGGGACTATCACAGATACGCAGTATTTT. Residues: CASSLGTITDTQYF.